This T cell receptor beta chain was captured in a study of blood T cell repertoires in COVID-19. For the study at large: Some COVID-19 samples were acute and others convalescent; all came from the United States, Italy and Spain. The cDNA or gDNA used as material had been derived from T cells, B-cell-depleted T cells, or PBMCs.

Methods used by the authors: Amplification of reference gene primers provided the estimated nucleated cell counts. This table comes from immunoSEQ multiplex PCR, and its TCRdb copy is limited to in-frame clones, with some not included. That table is the source of V, J and clone size, and D and trimming were worked out from the DNA. In the table there are under 170,000 clones, around 85% of which are singletons. Germline V CDR1 and CDR2: MDHEN, SYDVKM. The CDR3 has 15 residues. Trimming took 2 bases from V and 6 from J; bases not matched to a gene: 2. The TCR sequence derives from a man between 65 and 85 years old with acute or convalescent COVID-19. The sample taken for sequencing was peripheral blood. The chain couples TRBV28 to TRBJ2-1, with 12 bases fitting TRBD2. CDR3 region: CASSLGLAGLNEQFF. DNA for the CDR3: TGTGCCAGCAGTTTAGGACTAGCGGGACTCAATGAGCAGTTCTTC.